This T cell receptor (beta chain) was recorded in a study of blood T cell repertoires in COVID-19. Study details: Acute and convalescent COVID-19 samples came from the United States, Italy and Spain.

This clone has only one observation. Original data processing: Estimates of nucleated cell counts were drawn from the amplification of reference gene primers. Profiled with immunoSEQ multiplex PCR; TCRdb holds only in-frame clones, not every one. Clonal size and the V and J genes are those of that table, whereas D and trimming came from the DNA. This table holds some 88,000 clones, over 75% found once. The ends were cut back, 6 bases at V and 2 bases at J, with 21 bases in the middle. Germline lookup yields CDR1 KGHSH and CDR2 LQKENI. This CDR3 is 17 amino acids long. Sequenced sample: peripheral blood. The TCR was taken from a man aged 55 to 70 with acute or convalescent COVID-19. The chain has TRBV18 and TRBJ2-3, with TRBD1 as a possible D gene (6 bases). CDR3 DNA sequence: TGTGCCAGCTCCCCTACAAACAGGGCTCTCTACACAGATACGCAGTATTTT. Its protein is CASSPTNRALYTDTQYF.